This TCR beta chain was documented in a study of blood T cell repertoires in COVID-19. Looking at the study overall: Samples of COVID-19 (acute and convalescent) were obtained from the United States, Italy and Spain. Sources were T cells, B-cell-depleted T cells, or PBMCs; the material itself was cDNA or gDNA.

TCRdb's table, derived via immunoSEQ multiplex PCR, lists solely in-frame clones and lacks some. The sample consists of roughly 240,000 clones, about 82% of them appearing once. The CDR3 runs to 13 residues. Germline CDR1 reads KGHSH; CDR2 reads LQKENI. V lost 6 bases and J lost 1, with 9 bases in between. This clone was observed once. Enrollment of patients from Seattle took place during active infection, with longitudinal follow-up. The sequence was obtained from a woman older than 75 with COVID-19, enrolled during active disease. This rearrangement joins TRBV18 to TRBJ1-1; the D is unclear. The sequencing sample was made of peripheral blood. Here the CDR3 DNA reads TGTGCCAGCTCCCCTAATACGAACACTGAAGCTTTCTTT. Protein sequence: CASSPNTNTEAFF. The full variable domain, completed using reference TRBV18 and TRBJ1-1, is NAGVMQNPRHLVRRRGQEARLRCSPMKGHSHVYWYRQLPEEGLKFMVYLQKENIIDESGMPKERFSAEFPKEGPSILRIQQVVRGDSAAYFCASSPNTNTEAFFGQGTRLTVV.